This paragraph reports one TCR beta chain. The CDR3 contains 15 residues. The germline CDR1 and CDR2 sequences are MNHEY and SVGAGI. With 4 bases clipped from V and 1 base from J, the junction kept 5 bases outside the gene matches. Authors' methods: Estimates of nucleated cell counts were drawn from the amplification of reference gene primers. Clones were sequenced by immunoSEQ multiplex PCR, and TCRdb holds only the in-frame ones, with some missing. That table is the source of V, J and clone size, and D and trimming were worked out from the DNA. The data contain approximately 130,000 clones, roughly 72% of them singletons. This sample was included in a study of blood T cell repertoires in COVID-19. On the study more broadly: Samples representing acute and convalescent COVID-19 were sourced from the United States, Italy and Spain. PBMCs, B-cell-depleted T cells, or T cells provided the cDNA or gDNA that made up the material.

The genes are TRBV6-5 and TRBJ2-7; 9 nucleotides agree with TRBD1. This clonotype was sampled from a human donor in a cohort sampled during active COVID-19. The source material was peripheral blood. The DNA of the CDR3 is TGTGCCAGCAGTTGGGAGACAGGGGGTTCCTACGAGCAGTACTTC. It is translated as CASSWETGGSYEQYF.